This passage covers 22 T cell receptor beta chains from one sample sequenced in a study of T cell repertoires in cytomegalovirus infection. TCRdb independently ran MiXCR on the reads; one entry per CDR3 protein. The sample shows 250,000 or so distinct CDR3 sequences, about 12% of them seen only once. The sequenced sample consisted of PBMCs. These receptors were taken from a human donor in good health (CMV status not recorded). Some clones in this sample may be carry-over from other donors' samples.

To note about this clonotype: Since no conserved phenylalanine or tryptophan closes the CDR3, a read error is the likely cause. The rearrangement joins TRBV6-5 to TRBJ1-2, with a tentative D call TRBD1 (6 bases). V gave up 5 bases and J gave up 6 bases, with 16 bases separating them. From germline, CDR1 is MNHEY and CDR2 SVGAGI. This CDR3 is 14 amino acids long. CDR3 in amino acids: CASSPRTELDGYTL. The CDR3 DNA reads as TGTGCCAGCAGTCCAAGGACAGAATTGGATGGCTACACCTTA.

The chain has TRBV5-1 and TRBJ2-3; maybe TRBD2 (6 bases). The germline CDR1 and CDR2 sequences are SGHRS and YFSETQ. The V gene lost 0 bases and the J gene lost 4 bases, with 9 bases spanning the gap. The CDR3 sequence is 14 residues long. DNA of the CDR3: TGCGCCAGCAGCTTGGAACCGGGGGCAGATACGCAGTATTTT. It specifies CASSLEPGADTQYF.

The sample holds many counts of this clonotype. The chain joins TRBV5-5 to TRBJ2-1; TRBD2 might be the D (5 bases). The CDR3 is made up of 17 amino acids. Germline CDR1 and CDR2: SGHKS and YYEKEE (reference sequence). The V gene lost 4 bases and the J gene lost 0 bases, with 17 bases spanning the gap. The CDR3 protein is CASSPYRSGSSYNEQFF. CDR3 in DNA: TGTGCCAGCAGCCCGTACCGCAGCGGCAGCTCCTACAATGAGCAGTTCTTC.

This clonotype was found a few times. The chain carries TRBV28 and TRBJ1-4; possibly TRBD1 for D (5 bases). With 4 bases removed from V and 5 bases from J, the gap between germline ends came to 17 bases. Germline values: CDR1 MDHEN, CDR2 SYDVKM. The CDR3 totals 16 residues. The CDR3 DNA follows: TGTGCCAGCAGTTCGCCTAGGGCGGGGCAAAATGAAAAACTGTTTTTT. It yields the protein CASSSPRAGQNEKLFF.

This clonotype was seen at least ten times. The rearrangement links TRBV24-1 to TRBJ2-5; D ambiguous. V lost 4 bases and J 5 bases, leaving 7 bases between the germline ends. Germline loops: CDR1 KGHDR, CDR2 SFDVKD. The CDR3 totals 12 residues. As DNA, the CDR3 is TGTGCCACCAGTGACATGGAGGAGACCCAGTACTTC. This sequence encodes CATSDMEETQYF.

This clonotype showed up many times. The chain recombines TRBV7-2 with TRBJ1-2, with D hard to call. The V gene lost 4 bases and the J gene lost 2 bases, with 11 bases spanning the gap. The CDR3 contains 14 residues. Germline V lookup: CDR1 SGHTA, CDR2 FQGNSA. This CDR3 is CASSSHGDNYGYTF. The CDR3 DNA reads TGTGCCAGCAGCTCCCATGGCGACAACTATGGCTACACCTTC.

This clonotype has only a few counts. V gene TRBV12-3 or TRBV12-4 combines with J gene TRBJ1-3, with TRBD1 identical over 10 bases. J gave up 2 bases and V 10 bases, and 5 bases lay outside the gene matches. This CDR3 is 14 amino acids long. The DNA of the CDR3 is TGTGCCACCGGCGGGACAGGGGCTGGAAACACCATATATTTT. It is translated as CATGGTGAGNTIYF.

This clonotype was counted only a few times. This chain joins TRBV28 and TRBJ2-1; the match to TRBD2 covers 12 bases. This CDR3 is built from 18 residues. V was clipped by 4 bases and J by 0 bases; unmatched bases: 7. Germline V gene data show CDR1 as MDHEN and CDR2 as SYDVKM. CDR3 protein: CASSSITGLAGSYNEQFF. In DNA form, the CDR3 reads TGTGCCAGCAGTTCTATAACGGGACTAGCGGGCTCCTACAATGAGCAGTTCTTC.

This clonotype was observed at least ten times. The chain uses TRBV7-3 and TRBJ2-5; TRBD2 is a possible D gene (5 bases). Germline loops: CDR1 SGHTA, CDR2 FQGTGA. The CDR3 has 13 amino acids. V was shortened by 5 bases and J by 1 base, with 8 bases between the two germline ends. The DNA for the CDR3 is TGTGCCAGCAGCCGGGGAATCCAAGAGACCCAGTACTTC. Translating gives CASSRGIQETQYF.

The rearrangement links TRBV6-6 to TRBJ2-1, with D maybe TRBD1 (6 bases). V lost 4 bases, J lost 1 base, and 17 bases lay in between. CDR1 and CDR2 from the germline V gene are MNHNY and SVGAGI (reference sequence). This CDR3 region has 17 residues. The CDR3, as DNA: TGTGCCAGCAGTTCCTCTCGGCCAGGGGATTCCTACAATGAGCAGTTCTTC. Translating gives CASSSSRPGDSYNEQFF.

This clonotype came up many times. V gene TRBV7-3 combines with J gene TRBJ2-2, with 7 nucleotides matching TRBD1. This CDR3 spans 15 amino acids. Germline lookup yields CDR1 SGHTA and CDR2 FQGTGA. V trimming: 5 bases; J trimming: 4 bases; junction bases outside the gene matches: 7. The CDR3 DNA is TGTGCCAGCAGCCCCCGGGGACAGAGCACCGGGGAGCTGTTTTTT. Its translation: CASSPRGQSTGELFF.

This clonotype has ten or more counts. The rearrangement uses TRBV12-3 or TRBV12-4 and TRBJ2-3; TRBD1 agrees at 11 bases. After removal of 2 bases from V and 8 bases from J, the junction contained 3 bases not matched to a gene. The CDR3 is made up of 14 amino acids. DNA for the CDR3: TGTGCCAGCAGTTTAACGGGACAGGGGGTTACGCAGTATTTT. Protein product: CASSLTGQGVTQYF.

Judged by abundance, this clonotype is medium-sized. V is TRBV7-2 and J is TRBJ2-7, with TRBD1 matching 9 bases. The germline CDR1 and CDR2 sequences are SGHTA and FQGNSA. The CDR3 runs to 14 residues. J was trimmed by 7 bases and V by 1 base; bases with no gene match: 5. CDR3 protein: CASSLDNRGREQYF. CDR3 in DNA: TGTGCCAGCAGCTTAGACAACAGGGGGCGAGAGCAGTACTTC.

This clonotype was detected a few times. This chain joins TRBV12-3 or TRBV12-4 and TRBJ1-1; no definite D call. V shed 2 bases and J shed 1 base, with 8 bases lying between them. The CDR3 loop spans 14 amino acids. The CDR3 is CASSLKQENTEAFF. DNA for the CDR3: TGTGCCAGCAGTTTAAAGCAGGAGAACACTGAAGCTTTCTTT.

This clonotype has at least ten counts. V and J are TRBV6-1 and TRBJ1-2; possible D gene TRBD1, 5 bases. Germline values: CDR1 MNHNS, CDR2 SASEGT. V was pared by 5 bases and J by 2 bases, with 18 bases between. CDR3 size: 16 residues. In DNA form, the CDR3 reads TGTGCCAGCAGTCCTCTCTCGGGACGAACGAACTATGGCTACACCTTC. As protein: CASSPLSGRTNYGYTF.

This sequence joins TRBV4-2 and TRBJ2-1, with D tentatively TRBD1 (5 bases). CDR1 and CDR2 (germline): LGHNA, YNFKEQ. The ends were cut back, 0 bases at V and 13 bases at J, with 19 bases in the middle. The length of the CDR3 is 15 residues. CDR3 sequence: CASSQEAWARDRQFF. DNA for the CDR3: TGTGCCAGCAGCCAAGAGGCCTGGGCGAGAGACAGACAGTTCTTC.

This clonotype was observed at least ten times. The rearrangement joins TRBV20-1 to TRBJ2-7; D is perhaps TRBD1 (6 bases). The CDR3 sequence is 12 residues long. Trimming left V 4 bases short and J 2 bases short, with 9 bases between. CDR1 DFQATT and CDR2 SNEGSKA come from the germline V gene (reference sequence). The CDR3 nucleotides are TGCAGTGCTAAAACAGGGCCCTACGAGCAGTACTTC. Translated: CSAKTGPYEQYF.

This clonotype was counted at least ten times. The chain employs TRBV29-1 and TRBJ2-7, with D unclear. This CDR3 contains 13 residues. Germline assignment: CDR1 SQVTM and CDR2 ANQGSEA. Trimming took off 4 bases at V and 0 bases at J, with 10 bases between the two ends. DNA for the CDR3: TGCAGCGTTGGCCTCTGGGACTCCTACGAGCAGTACTTC. Protein sequence: CSVGLWDSYEQYF.

Written as DNA, the CDR3 is TGCGCCAGCAGACGTGCCCAAGAGACCCAGTACTTC. This gives the protein CASRRAQETQYF. V and J are TRBV5-1 and TRBJ2-5; D unclear. Trimming removed 5 bases at V and 1 base at J, with 6 bases between. The CDR3 extends over 12 amino acids. Germline CDR1 is SGHRS and CDR2 is YFSETQ.

V gene TRBV28 combines with J gene TRBJ1-2; weak D call: TRBD1 (6 bases). Germline CDR1 is MDHEN and CDR2 is SYDVKM. V shed 7 bases and J shed 4 bases, with 19 bases lying between them. This CDR3 is 15 amino acids long. The DNA of the CDR3 is TGTGCCAGCATGGGGGGCAGGGAAGGCCTCTATGGCTACACCTTC. As protein: CASMGGREGLYGYTF.

This clonotype was seen at least ten times. The gene calls are TRBV19 and TRBJ1-5; D is unclear. Germline lookup yields CDR1 LNHDA and CDR2 SQIVND (reference sequence). The germline V and J ends were trimmed by 8 bases and 3 bases, with 8 bases remaining between them. The CDR3 spans 12 residues. The CDR3 DNA reads TGTGCCAGTCGGCCTTCCAATCAGCCCCAGCATTTT. Amino acid sequence: CASRPSNQPQHF.

This clonotype has only a few counts. One end of the junction is discordant with germline, which a read error may explain. V gene TRBV5-3 combines with J gene TRBJ1-5; D not certain. TRBV5-3 is noted as an ORF with a role that remains uncertain. The CDR3 spans 14 residues. DNA for the CDR3: TGTGCCAGCAGCTTGCTGATGGGGTATCAGCCCCAGCATTTT. It is translated as CASSLLMGYQPQHF.